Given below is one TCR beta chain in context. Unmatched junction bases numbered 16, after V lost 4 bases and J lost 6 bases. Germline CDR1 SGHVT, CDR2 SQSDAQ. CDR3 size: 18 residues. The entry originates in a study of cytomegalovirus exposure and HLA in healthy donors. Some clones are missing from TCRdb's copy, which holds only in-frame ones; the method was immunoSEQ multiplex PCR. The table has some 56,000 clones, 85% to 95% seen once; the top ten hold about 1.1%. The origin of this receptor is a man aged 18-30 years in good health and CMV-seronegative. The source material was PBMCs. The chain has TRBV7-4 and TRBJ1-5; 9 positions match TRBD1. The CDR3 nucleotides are TGTGCCAGCAGCTCCCGGGACAGGGAAAGGCCCCTTTGTCAGCCCCAGCATTTT. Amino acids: CASSSRDRERPLCQPQHF.